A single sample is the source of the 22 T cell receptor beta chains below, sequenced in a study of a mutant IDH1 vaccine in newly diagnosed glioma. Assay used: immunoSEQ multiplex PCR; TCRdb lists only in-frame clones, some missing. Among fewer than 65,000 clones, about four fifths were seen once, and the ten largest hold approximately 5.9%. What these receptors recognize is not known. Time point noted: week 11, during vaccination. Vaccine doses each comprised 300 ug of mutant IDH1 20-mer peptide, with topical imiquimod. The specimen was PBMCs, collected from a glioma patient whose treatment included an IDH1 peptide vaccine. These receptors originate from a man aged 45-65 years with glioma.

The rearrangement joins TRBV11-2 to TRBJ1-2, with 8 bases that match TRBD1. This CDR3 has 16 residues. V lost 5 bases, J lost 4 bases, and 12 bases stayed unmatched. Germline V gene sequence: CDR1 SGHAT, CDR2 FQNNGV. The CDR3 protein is CASSTNPLDRAYGYTF. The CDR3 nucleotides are TGTGCCAGCAGCACCAACCCGCTGGACAGGGCCTATGGCTACACCTTC.

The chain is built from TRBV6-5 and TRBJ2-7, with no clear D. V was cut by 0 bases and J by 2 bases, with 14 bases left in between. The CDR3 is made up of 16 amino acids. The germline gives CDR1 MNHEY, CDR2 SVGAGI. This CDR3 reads CASSYSTRPRPYEQYF. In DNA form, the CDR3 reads TGTGCCAGCAGTTACTCGACCAGGCCAAGGCCCTACGAGCAGTACTTC.

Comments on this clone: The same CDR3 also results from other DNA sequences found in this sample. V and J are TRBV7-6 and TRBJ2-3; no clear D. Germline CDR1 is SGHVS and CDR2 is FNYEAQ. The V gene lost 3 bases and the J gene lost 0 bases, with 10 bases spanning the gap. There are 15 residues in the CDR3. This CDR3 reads CASSLAGASTDTQYF. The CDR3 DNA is TGTGCCAGCAGCTTGGCCGGTGCTAGCACAGATACGCAGTATTTT.

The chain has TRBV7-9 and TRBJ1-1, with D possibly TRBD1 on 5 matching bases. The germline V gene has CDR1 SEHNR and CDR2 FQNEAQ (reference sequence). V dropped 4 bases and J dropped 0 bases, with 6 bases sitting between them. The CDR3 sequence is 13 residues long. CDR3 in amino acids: CASSSGLNTEAFF. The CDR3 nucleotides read TGTGCCAGCAGCTCGGGACTGAACACTGAAGCTTTCTTT.

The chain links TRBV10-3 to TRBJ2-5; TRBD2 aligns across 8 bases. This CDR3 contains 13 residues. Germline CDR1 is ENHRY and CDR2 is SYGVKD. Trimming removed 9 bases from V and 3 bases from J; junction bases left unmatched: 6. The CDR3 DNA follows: TGTGCCATACAAATAGCGGGGAAAGAGACCCAGTACTTC. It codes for CAIQIAGKETQYF.

CDR3 sequence: CASSPGLPPDTQYF. As DNA, the CDR3 is TGTGCCAGCAGCCCGGGACTCCCTCCAGATACGCAGTATTTT. The chain carries TRBV7-9 and TRBJ2-3, with D maybe TRBD2 (6 bases). The CDR3 extends over 14 amino acids. V was shortened by 5 bases and J by 4 bases, with 13 bases between the two germline ends. Per germline, CDR1 SEHNR and CDR2 FQNEAQ (reference sequence).

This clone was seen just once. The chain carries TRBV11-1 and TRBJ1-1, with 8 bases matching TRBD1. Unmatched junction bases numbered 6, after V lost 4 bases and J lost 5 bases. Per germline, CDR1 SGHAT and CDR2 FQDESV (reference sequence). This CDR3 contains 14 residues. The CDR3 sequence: CASSSNRGATEAFF. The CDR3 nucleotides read TGTGCCAGCAGCTCGAACAGGGGGGCAACTGAAGCTTTCTTT. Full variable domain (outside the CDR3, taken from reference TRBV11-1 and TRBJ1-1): EAEVAQSPRYKITEKSQAVAFWCDPISGHATLYWYRQILGQGPELLVQFQDESVVDDSQLPKDRFSAERLKGVDSTLKIQPAELGDSAMYLCASSSNRGATEAFFGQGTRLTVV.

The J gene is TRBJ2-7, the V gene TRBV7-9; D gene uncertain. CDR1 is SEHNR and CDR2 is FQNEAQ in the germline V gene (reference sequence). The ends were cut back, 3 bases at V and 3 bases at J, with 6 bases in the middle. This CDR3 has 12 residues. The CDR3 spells CASSFVSYEQYF. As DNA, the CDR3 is TGTGCCAGCAGCTTTGTGAGCTACGAGCAGTACTTC.

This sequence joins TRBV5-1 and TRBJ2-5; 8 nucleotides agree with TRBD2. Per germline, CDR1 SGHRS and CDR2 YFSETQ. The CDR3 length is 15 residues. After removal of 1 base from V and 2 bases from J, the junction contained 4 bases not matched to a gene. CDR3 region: CASSLLRGGQETQYF. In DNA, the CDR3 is TGCGCCAGCAGCTTGCTACGGGGGGGTCAAGAGACCCAGTACTTC. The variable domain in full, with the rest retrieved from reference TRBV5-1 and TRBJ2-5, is KAGVTQTPRYLIKTRGQQVTLSCSPISGHRSVSWYQQTPGQGLQFLFEYFSETQRNKGNFPGRFSGRQFSNSRSEMNVSTLELGDSALYLCASSLLRGGQETQYFGPGTRLLVL.

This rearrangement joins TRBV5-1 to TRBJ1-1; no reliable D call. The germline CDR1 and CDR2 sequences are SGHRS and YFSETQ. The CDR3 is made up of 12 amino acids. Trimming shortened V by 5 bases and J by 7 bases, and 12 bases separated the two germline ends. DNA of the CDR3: TGCGCCAGCAGTGGAGAGGATCTTGAAGCTTTCTTT. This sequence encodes CASSGEDLEAFF.

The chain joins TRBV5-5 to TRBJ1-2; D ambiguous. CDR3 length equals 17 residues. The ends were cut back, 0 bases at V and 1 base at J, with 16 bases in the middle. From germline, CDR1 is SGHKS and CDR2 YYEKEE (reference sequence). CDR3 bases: TGTGCCAGCAGCTTGGCCTTCGGCCCCGGGGTTAACTATGGCTACACCTTC. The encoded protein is CASSLAFGPGVNYGYTF.

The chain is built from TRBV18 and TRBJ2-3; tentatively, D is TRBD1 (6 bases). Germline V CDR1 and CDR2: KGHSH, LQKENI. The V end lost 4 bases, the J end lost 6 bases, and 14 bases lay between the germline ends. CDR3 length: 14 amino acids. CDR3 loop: CASSLTYRGDTQYF. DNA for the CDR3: TGTGCCAGCTCACTTACCTATAGGGGGGATACGCAGTATTTT. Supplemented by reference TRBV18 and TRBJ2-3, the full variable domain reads NAGVMQNPRHLVRRRGQEARLRCSPMKGHSHVYWYRQLPEEGLKFMVYLQKENIIDESGMPKERFSAEFPKEGPSILRIQQVVRGDSAAYFCASSLTYRGDTQYFGPGTRLTVL.

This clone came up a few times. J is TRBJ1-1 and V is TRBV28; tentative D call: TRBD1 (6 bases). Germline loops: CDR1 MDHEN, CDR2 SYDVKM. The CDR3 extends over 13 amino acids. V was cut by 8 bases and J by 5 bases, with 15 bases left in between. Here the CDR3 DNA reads TGTGCCAGCCTCCGCGGGGGCGGAACTGAAGCTTTCTTT. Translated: CASLRGGGTEAFF.

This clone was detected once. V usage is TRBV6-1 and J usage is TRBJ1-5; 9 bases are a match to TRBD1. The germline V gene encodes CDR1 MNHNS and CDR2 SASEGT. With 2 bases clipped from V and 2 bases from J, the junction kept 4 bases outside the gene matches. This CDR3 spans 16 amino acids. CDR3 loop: CASSEMTGGGNQPQHF. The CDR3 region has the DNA TGTGCCAGCAGTGAAATGACAGGGGGAGGCAATCAGCCCCAGCATTTT.

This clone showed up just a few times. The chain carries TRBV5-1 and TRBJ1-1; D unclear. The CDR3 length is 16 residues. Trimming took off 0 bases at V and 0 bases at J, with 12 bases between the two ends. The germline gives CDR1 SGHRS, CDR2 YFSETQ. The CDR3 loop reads CASSLGLANVNTEAFF. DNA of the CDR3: TGCGCCAGCAGCTTGGGTTTAGCGAATGTGAACACTGAAGCTTTCTTT.

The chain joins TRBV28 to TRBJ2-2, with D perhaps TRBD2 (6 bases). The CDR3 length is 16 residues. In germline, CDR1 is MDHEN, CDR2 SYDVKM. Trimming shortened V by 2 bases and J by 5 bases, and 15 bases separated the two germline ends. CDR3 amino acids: CASSLGDSLLTGELFF. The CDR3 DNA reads TGTGCCAGCAGTTTAGGGGACTCCCTCTTGACCGGGGAGCTGTTTTTT.

The CDR3 reads CASSKGQGALNPNYGYTF. CDR3 sequence (DNA): TGTGCCAGCAGCAAAGGACAGGGGGCGCTTAATCCTAACTATGGCTACACCTTC. This chain connects TRBV5-4 to TRBJ1-2, with 11 bases that match TRBD1. CDR1 is SGHNT and CDR2 is YYREEE in the germline V gene (reference sequence). This CDR3 comprises 18 residues. V trimming: 4 bases; J trimming: 0 bases; junction bases outside the gene matches: 11.

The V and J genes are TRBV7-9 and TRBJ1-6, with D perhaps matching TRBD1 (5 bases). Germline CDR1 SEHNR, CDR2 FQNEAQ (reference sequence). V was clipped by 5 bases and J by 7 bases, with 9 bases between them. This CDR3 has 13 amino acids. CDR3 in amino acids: CASSARQNSPLHF. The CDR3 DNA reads TGTGCCAGCAGCGCCCGACAGAATTCACCCCTCCACTTT.

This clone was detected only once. The CDR3 coding sequence is TGTGCCAGCAGCTTGTCGACTTGGAGCGCTCCTGGCAACGAGCAGTACTTC. Encoded protein: CASSLSTWSAPGNEQYF. V is TRBV5-4 and J is TRBJ2-7; D gene unclear. V shed 1 base and J shed 5 bases, with 22 bases lying between them. The CDR3 is 17 residues long. CDR1 is SGHNT, CDR2 YYREEE, per germline (reference sequence).

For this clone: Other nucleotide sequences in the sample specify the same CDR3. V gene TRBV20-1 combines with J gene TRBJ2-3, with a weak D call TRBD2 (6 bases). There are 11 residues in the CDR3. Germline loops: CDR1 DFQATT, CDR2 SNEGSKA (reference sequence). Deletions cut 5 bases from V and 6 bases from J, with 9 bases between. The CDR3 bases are TGCAGTGCTCCACGGGGGGATACGCAGTATTTT. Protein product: CSAPRGDTQYF.

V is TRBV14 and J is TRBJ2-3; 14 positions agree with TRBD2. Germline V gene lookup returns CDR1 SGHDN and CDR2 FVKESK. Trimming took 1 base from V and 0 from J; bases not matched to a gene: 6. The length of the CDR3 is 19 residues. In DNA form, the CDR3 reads TGTGCCAGCAGCCAAGTGGGACTAGCGGGAGTCCTTAGCACAGATACGCAGTATTTT. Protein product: CASSQVGLAGVLSTDTQYF. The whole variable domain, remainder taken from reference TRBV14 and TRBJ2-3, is EAGVTQFPSHSVIEKGQTVTLRCDPISGHDNLYWYRRVMGKEIKFLLHFVKESKQDESGMPNNRFLAERTGGTYSTLKVQPAELEDSGVYFCASSQVGLAGVLSTDTQYFGPGTRLTVL.

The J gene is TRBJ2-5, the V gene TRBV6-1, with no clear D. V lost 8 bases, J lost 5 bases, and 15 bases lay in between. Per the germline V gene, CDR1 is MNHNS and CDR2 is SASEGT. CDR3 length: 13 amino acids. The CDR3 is CASGPGVGETQYF. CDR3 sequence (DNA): TGTGCCAGCGGGCCAGGCGTGGGTGAGACCCAGTACTTC.